This T cell receptor beta chain was recorded in a study of a mutant IDH1 vaccine in newly diagnosed glioma. Study as a whole: Therapy received beforehand was radiotherapy, temozolomide, or both, with most patients given both. Visits designated V12 and V13 were conducted at weeks 35 and 47, respectively.

The protocol was immunoSEQ multiplex PCR, while the TCRdb copy is restricted to in-frame clones and leaves out a portion. The sample carries 35,000 to 50,000 clones, approximately 80% recorded once. From germline, CDR1 is MNHEY and CDR2 SMNVEV (reference sequence). Trimming removed 0 bases at V and 7 bases at J, with 10 bases between. CDR3 length: 13 residues. As regards this clone: The antigen is undetermined.

As to time point: week 35, safety follow-up. Every vaccination contained 300 ug of the mutant IDH1 20-mer peptide and was paired with topical imiquimod. Overall study results and limits: It seemed that pseudoprogression was not linked to changes in the top peripheral T cell clonotypes. Vaccination elicited immune responses in approximately 92% of patients.

This sequence joins TRBV27 and TRBJ2-7; D unresolved. The material was PBMCs, obtained from a glioma patient whose treatment included an IDH1 peptide vaccine. The clonotype was recovered from a woman between 45 and 65 years old with glioma. The CDR3 spells CASSLSRFGEQYF. DNA of the CDR3: TGTGCCAGCAGTTTATCTCGGTTCGGGGAGCAGTACTTC.